Sequencing of this TCR beta chain was carried out in a study of identical twins. There are 18 residues in the CDR3. Trimming took 2 bases from V and 2 from J, leaving 16 bases between them. Germline assignment: CDR1 LGHNA and CDR2 YNFKEQ. The authors used template switching to add a universal primer site and gave cDNA unique molecular identifiers. MiXCR, applied by TCRdb to the 5' RACE reads, yields one record per CDR3 protein. Altogether roughly 250,000 distinct CDR3 sequences are present, roughly an eighth being singletons, with the ten largest covering around 9%. The receptor was isolated from a woman between 18 and 30 years old in good health. This rearrangement joins TRBV4-2 to TRBJ2-6, with D perhaps being TRBD1 or TRBD2 (5 bases each). Sequences were obtained from memory (CD45RO+) T cells sorted from blood. Here the CDR3 reads CASSQSPGTLTGANVLTF. CDR3 nucleotides: TGTGCCAGCAGCCAAAGCCCGGGGACCCTCACTGGGGCCAACGTCCTGACTTTC.